The clone carrying this TCR beta chain was recorded many times. This sample is drawn from a study of Graves' ophthalmopathy and Graves' hyperthyroidism. The TCR beta CDR3 regions underwent amplification from RNA transcripts. The first-round RT-PCR employed HTBI primers together with the Qiagen OneStep RT-PCR kit. A multiplex PCR was then performed as the second round. MiXCR, run by TCRdb on the multiplex PCR reads, gives a single entry per CDR3 protein. This repertoire shows under 350,000 distinct CDR3 sequences, roughly a sixth found once; its top ten account for about 12%. This CDR3 has 14 residues. Deletions cut 3 bases from V and 3 bases from J, with 11 bases between. Germline loops: CDR1 MNHEY, CDR2 SVGEGT. Other autoimmune diseases, uncontrolled infections, pregnancy or lactation ruled patients out of participation.

V gene TRBV6-2 or TRBV6-3 combines with J gene TRBJ1-1; D is unresolved. Sequenced sample: peripheral blood. The clonotype comes from an adult man with Graves' ophthalmopathy. The CDR3 is CASSYDGVDTEAFF. The CDR3 bases are TGTGCCAGCAGTTATGACGGGGTGGACACTGAAGCTTTCTTT.